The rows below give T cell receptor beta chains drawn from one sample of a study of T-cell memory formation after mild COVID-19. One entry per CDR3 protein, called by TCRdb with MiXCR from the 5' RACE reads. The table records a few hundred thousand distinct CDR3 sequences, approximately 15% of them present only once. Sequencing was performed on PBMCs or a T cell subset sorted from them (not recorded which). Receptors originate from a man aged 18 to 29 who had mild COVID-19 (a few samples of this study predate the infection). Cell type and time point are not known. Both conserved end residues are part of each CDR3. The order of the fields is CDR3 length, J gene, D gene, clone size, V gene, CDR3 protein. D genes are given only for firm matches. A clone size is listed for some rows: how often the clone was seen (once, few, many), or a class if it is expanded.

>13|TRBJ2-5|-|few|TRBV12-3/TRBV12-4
CASTRSGQETQYF
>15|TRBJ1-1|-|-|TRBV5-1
CASSLTDGMNTEAFF
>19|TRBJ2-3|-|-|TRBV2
CASSEASGGVTGPTDTQYF
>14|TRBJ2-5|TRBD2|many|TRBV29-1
CSVGTSGGVETQYF
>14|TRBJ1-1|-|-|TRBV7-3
CASSLDKWGTEAFF
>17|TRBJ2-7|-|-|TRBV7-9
CASSLRSVSPGPGEQYF
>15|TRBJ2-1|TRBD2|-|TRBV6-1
CASSVLAGGSNEQFF
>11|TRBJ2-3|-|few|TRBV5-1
CASRSPDTQYF
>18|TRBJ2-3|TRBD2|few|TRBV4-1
CASSPLWGGSEDTDTQYF
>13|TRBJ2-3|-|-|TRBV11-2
CASSLWGTDTQYF
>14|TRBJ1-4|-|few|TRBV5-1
CASSLPRDGEKLFF
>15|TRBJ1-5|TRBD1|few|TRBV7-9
CASSLTGGGDQPQHF
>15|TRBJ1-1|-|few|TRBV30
CASIFLRQQNTEAFF
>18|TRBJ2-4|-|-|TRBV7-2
CASSLVLGRVIAKNIQYF
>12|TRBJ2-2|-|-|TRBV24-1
CATAREAGELFF
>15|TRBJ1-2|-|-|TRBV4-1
CASSQGELNPAGYTF
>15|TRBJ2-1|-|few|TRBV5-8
CASSSLTTEHNEQFF
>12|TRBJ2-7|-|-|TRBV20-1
CSASLPPKQQYF
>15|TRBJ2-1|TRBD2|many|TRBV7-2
CASSPNAGGLYEQFF
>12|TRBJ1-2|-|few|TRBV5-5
CASSLETLGYTF
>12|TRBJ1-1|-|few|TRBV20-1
CSVNPGVTEAFF
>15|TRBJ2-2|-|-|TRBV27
CASSFGAGGTGELFF
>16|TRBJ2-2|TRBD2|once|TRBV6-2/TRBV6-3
CASLRTSGGNTGELFF
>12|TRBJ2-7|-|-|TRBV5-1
CASSGDPYEQYF
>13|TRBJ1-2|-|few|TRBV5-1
CASSMDSNYGYTF
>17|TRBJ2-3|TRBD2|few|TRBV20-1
CSARDLASGALADTQYF
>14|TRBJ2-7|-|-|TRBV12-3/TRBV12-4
CASRTGAATYEQYF
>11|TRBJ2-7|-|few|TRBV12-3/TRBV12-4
CASERFYEQYF
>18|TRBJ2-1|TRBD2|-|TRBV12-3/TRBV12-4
CASSFPLAGGQRYNEQFF
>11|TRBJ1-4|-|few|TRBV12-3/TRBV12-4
CASSFREKLFF
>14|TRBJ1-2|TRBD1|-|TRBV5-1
CASSLAGGAYGYTF
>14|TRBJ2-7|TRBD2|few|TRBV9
CASSSRGFSYEQYF
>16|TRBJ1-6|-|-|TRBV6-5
CASSYSRSSYNSPLHF
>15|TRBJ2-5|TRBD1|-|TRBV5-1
CASSLATGVQETQYF
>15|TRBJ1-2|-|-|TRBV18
CASSPWQGSDYGYTF
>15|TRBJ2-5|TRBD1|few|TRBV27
CASSRGQGGLETQYF
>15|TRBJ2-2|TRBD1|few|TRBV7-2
CASSRRTGYAGELFF
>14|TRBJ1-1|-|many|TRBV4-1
CASSLAPGNTEAFF
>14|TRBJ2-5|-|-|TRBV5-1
CASSRLTGPGTQYF
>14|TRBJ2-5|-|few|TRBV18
CASSPPWTGETQYF